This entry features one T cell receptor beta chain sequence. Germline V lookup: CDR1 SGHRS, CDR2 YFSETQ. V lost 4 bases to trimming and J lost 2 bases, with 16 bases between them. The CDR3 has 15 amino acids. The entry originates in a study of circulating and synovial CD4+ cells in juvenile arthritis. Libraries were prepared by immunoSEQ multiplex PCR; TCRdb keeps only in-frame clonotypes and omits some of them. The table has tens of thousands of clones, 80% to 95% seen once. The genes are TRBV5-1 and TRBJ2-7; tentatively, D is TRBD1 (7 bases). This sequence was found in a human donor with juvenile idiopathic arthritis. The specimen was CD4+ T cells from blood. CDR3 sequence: CASSLQGRSTYEQYF. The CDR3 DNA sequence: TGCGCCAGCAGCCTACAGGGGAGGTCTACCTACGAGCAGTACTTC.